This paragraph reports one T cell receptor (beta chain). From germline, CDR1 is GTSNPN and CDR2 SVGIG (reference sequence). Trimming removed 1 base at V and 4 bases at J, with 17 bases between. The CDR3 has 16 residues. A multiplex PCR was run with 60 Vbeta primers and 13 Jbeta primers. Generated by immunoSEQ multiplex PCR, the TCRdb table keeps only in-frame clones and is missing some. Among approximately 97,000 clones listed, around three quarters were seen once. The data were obtained in a study of cytomegalovirus exposure and HLA in healthy donors. The sample comprised PBMCs. The TCR comes from a male donor in good health and CMV-seropositive. The chain links TRBV30 to TRBJ2-1; TRBD2 might be the D (9 bases). This CDR3 is CAWSGTGRGGYNEQFF. The CDR3 DNA is TGTGCCTGGAGTGGGACAGGGCGGGGGGGGTACAATGAGCAGTTCTTC.